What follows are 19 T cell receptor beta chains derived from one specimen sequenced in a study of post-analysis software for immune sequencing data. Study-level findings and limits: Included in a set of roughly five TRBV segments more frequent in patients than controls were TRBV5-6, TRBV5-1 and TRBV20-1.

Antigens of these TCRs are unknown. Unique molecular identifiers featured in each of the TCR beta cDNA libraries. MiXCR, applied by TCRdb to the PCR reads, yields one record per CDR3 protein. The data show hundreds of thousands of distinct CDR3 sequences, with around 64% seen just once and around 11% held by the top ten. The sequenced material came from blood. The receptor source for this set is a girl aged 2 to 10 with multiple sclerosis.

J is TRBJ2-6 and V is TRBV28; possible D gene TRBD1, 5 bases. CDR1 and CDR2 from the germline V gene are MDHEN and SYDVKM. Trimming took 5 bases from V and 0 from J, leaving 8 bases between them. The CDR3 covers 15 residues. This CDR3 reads CASSRTSSGANVLTF. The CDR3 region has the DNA TGTGCCAGCAGTCGGACAAGCTCTGGGGCCAACGTCCTGACTTTC.

CDR3 residues: CASSGGRVCGYTF. In DNA, the CDR3 is TGCGCCAGCAGTGGGGGCAGGGTATGTGGCTACACCTTC. This chain joins TRBV10-2 and TRBJ1-2; the D gene is possibly TRBD1 (5 bases). Per germline, CDR1 WSHSY and CDR2 SAAADI. This CDR3 has 13 amino acids. V lost 4 bases to trimming and J lost 7 bases, with 13 bases between them.

The CDR3 region is CASSPNREGEQYF. CDR3 in DNA: TGTGCCAGCTCACCAAACAGGGAGGGCGAGCAGTACTTC. V gene TRBV18 combines with J gene TRBJ2-5; D perhaps matches TRBD2 (7 bases). The J call is uncertain, as TRBJ2-7 better fits the DNA end. CDR1 is KGHSH, CDR2 LQKENI, per germline. The CDR3 is 13 residues long.

The CDR3, as DNA: TGCAGTGCTAGAGACGCGCTCAACACCTACGAGCAGTACTTC. It specifies CSARDALNTYEQYF. The V call is TRBV20-1, the J call TRBJ2-7; no reliable D call. V lost 0 bases and J 2 bases, leaving 11 bases between the germline ends. CDR3 size: 14 residues. CDR1 is DFQATT and CDR2 is SNEGSKA in the germline V gene (reference sequence).

CDR3 residues: CSAKPPGQAEAFF. In nucleotides, the CDR3 is TGCAGTGCTAAACCCCCAGGGCAGGCTGAAGCTTTCTTT. V usage is TRBV20-1 and J usage is TRBJ1-1; possibly TRBD1 for D (5 bases). Germline V gene sequence: CDR1 DFQATT, CDR2 SNEGSKA (reference sequence). V was shortened by 4 bases and J by 6 bases, with 15 bases between the two germline ends. The CDR3 extends over 13 amino acids.

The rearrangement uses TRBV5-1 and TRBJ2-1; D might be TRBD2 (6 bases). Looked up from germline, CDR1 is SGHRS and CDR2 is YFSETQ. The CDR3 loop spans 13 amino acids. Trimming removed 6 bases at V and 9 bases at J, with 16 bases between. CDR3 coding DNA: TGCGCCAGCACGGAGGGATCAATTGGTGAGCAGTTCTTC. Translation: CASTEGSIGEQFF.

CDR3 in amino acids: CAWEINGDSQHEQFF. Written as DNA, the CDR3 is TGTGCCTGGGAGATAAATGGTGACTCCCAGCATGAGCAGTTCTTC. The chain carries TRBV30 and TRBJ2-1; the D is unclear. Trimming stripped 5 bases from V and 8 bases from J, with 22 bases between. The germline gives CDR1 GTSNPN, CDR2 SVGIG (reference sequence). This CDR3 has 15 residues.

The CDR3 protein is CASSLTTNYEQYF. As DNA, the CDR3 is TGCGCCAGCAGCTTGACGACAAATTACGAGCAGTACTTC. The J gene is TRBJ2-7, the V gene TRBV5-1; D is undetermined. CDR1 and CDR2 (germline): SGHRS, YFSETQ. This CDR3 is built from 13 residues. V was pared by 1 base and J by 4 bases, with 9 bases between.

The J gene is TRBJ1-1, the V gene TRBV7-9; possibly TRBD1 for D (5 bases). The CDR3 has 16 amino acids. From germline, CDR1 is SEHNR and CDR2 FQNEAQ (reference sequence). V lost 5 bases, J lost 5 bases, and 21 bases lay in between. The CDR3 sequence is CASSNPKGPGTTEAFF. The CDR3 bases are TGTGCCAGCAGCAATCCGAAGGGTCCAGGGACGACTGAAGCTTTCTTT.

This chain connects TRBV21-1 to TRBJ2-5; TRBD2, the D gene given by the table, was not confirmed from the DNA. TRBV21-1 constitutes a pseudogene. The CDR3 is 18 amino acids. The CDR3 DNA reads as TGTGCCAGCAGCAAATGGAGCCCCGGGACCGACGACCAAGAGACCCAGTACTTC. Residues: CASSKWSPGTDDQETQYF.

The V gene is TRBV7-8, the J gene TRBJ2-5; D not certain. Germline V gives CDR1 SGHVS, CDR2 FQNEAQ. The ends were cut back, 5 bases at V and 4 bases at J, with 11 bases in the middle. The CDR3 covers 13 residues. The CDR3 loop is CASSPEARETQYF. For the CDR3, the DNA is TGTGCCAGCAGCCCAGAGGCTAGAGAGACCCAGTACTTC.

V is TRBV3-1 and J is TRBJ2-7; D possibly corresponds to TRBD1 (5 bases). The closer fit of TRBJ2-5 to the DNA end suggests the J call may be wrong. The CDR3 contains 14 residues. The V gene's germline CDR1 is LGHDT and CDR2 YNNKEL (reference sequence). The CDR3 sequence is CASSQEGATKTQYF. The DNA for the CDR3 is TGTGCCAGCAGCCAAGAAGGGGCCACAAAGACCCAGTACTTC.

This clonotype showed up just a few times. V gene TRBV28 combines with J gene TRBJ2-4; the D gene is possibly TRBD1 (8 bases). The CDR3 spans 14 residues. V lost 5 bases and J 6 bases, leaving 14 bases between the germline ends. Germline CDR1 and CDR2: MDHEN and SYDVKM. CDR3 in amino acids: CASSATGEGNIQYF. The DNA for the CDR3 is TGTGCCAGCAGTGCGACAGGGGAGGGAAACATTCAGTACTTC.

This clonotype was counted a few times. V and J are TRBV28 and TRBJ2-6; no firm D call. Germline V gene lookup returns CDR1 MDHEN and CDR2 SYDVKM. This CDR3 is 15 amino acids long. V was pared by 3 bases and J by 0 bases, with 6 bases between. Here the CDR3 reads CASSLPTSGANVLTF. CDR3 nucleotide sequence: TGTGCCAGCAGTTTGCCGACCTCTGGGGCCAACGTCCTGACTTTC.

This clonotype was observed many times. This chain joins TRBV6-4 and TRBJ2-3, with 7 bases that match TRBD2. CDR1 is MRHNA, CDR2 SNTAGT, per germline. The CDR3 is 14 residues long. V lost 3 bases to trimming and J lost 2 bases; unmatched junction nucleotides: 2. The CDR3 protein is CASSEGLDTDTQYF. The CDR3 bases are TGTGCCAGCAGTGAAGGACTAGACACAGATACGCAGTATTTT.

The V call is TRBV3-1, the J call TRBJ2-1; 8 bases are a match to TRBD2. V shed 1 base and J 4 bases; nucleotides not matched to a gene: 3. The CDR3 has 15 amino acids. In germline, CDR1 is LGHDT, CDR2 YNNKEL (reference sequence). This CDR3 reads CASSQGAGEYNEQFF. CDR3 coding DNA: TGTGCCAGCAGCCAAGGAGCGGGGGAGTACAATGAGCAGTTCTTC.

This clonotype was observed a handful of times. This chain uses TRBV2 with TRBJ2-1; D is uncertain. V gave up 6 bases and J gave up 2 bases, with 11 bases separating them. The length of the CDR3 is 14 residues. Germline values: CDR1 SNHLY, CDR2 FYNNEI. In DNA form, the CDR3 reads TGTGCCAGCAGGGATCCCGCTACCTACAATGAGCAGTTCTTC. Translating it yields CASRDPATYNEQFF.

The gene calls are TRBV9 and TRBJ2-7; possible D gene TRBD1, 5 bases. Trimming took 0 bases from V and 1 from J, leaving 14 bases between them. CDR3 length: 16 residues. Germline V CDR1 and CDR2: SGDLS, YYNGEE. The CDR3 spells CASSVGQGVVSYEQYF. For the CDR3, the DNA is TGTGCCAGCAGCGTAGGCCAGGGTGTAGTTTCCTACGAGCAGTACTTC.

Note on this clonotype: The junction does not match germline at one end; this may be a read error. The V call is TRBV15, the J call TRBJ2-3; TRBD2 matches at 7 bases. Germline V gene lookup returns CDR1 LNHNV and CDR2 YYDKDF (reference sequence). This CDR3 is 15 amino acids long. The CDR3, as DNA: TGTGCCACCAGCTCCAGACTAGCTAGCACGGATACGCAGTATTTT. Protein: CATSSRLASTDTQYF. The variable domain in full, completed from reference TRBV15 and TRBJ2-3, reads DAMVIQNPRYQVTQFGKPVTLSCSQTLNHNVMYWYQQKSSQAPKLLFHYYDKDFNNEADTPDNFQSRRPNTSFCFLDIRSPGLGDTAMYLCATSSRLASTDTQYFGPGTRLTVL.